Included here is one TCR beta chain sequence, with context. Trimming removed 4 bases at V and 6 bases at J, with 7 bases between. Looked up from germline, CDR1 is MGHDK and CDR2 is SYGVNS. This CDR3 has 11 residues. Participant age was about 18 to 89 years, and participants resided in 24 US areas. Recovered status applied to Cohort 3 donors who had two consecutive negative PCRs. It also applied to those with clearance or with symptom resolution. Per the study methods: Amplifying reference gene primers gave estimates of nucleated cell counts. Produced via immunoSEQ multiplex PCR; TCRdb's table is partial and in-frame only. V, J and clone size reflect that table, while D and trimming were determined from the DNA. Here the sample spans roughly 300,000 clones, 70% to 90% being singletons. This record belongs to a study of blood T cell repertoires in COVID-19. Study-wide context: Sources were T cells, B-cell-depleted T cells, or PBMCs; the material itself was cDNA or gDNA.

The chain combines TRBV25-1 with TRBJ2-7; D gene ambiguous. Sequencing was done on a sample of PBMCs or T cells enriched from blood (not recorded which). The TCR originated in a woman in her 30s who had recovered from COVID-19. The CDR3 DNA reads TGTGCCAGCAGTGCCCTCCTCGAGCAGTACTTC. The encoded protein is CASSALLEQYF.